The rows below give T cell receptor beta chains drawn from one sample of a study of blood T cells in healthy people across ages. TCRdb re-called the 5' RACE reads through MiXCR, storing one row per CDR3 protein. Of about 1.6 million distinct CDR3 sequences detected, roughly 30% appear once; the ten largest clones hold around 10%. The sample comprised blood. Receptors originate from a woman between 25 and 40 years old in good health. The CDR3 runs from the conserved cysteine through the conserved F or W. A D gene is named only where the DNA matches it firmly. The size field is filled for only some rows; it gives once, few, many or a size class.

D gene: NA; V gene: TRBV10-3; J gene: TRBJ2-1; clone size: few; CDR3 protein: CAISDGVKNEQFF; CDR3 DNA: TGTGCCATCAGTGACGGTGTTAAAAATGAGCAGTTCTTC
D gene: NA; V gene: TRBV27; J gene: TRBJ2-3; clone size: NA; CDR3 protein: CASSPIVKGTDTQYF; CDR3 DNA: TGTGCCAGCAGCCCGATTGTCAAGGGCACAGATACGCAGTATTTT
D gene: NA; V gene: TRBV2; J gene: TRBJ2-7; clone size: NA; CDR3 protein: CASSDSRLQYF; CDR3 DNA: TGTGCCAGCAGTGACAGTCGACTGCAGTACTTC
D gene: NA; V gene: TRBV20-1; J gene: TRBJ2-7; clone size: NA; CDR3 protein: CSARLSHLRQQYF; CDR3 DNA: TGCAGTGCTAGACTATCCCACCTACGCCAGCAGTACTTC
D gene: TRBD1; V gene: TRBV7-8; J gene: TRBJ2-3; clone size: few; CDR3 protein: CASSWGQGFFTDTQYF; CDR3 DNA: TGTGCCAGCAGCTGGGGACAGGGGTTCTTCACAGATACGCAGTATTTT
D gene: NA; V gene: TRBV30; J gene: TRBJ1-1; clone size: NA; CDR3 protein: CAWTPDGNTEAFF; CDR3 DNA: TGTGCCTGGACTCCGGACGGGAACACTGAAGCTTTCTTT
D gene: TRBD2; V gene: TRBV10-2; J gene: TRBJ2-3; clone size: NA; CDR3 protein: CASSVSAGGFTDTQYF; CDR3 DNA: TGCGCCAGCAGTGTGTCAGCGGGGGGGTTCACAGATACGCAGTATTTT
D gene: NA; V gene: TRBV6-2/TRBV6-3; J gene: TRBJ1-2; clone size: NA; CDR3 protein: CASGKSYENGYTF; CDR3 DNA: TGTGCCAGCGGTAAGAGTTATGAGAATGGCTACACCTTC
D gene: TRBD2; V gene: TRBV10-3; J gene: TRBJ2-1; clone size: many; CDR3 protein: CAISSLLAESSYNEQFF; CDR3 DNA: TGTGCCATCAGCTCGTTACTAGCGGAAAGCTCCTACAATGAGCAGTTCTTC
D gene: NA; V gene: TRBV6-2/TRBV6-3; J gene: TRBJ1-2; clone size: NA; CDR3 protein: CASSTIPPGYTF; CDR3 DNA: TGTGCCAGCAGTACAATTCCCCCTGGCTACACCTTC
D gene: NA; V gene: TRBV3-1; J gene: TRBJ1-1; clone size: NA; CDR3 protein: CASSPLGIMDTEAFF; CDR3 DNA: TGTGCCAGCAGCCCCCTTGGGATCATGGACACTGAAGCTTTCTTT
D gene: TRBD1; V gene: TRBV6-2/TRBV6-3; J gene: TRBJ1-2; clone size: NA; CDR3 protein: CASSFSIQGFDYGYTF; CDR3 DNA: TGTGCCAGCTCTTTCTCGATACAGGGGTTTGACTATGGCTACACCTTC
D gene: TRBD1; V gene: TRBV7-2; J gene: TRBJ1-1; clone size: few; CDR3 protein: CASSSTYVGTGNTEAFF; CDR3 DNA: TGTGCCAGCAGCTCCACTTATGTAGGGACAGGCAACACTGAAGCTTTCTTT
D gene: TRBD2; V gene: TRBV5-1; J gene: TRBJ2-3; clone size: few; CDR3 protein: CASRTGTSGGTTVRPDTQYF; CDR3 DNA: TGCGCCAGCAGGACCGGGACTAGCGGGGGAACCACCGTTCGCCCAGATACGCAGTATTTT
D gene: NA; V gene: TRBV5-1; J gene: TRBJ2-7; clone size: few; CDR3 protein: CASSLDGGRNEQYF; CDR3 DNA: TGCGCCAGCAGCTTGGATGGGGGCCGGAACGAGCAGTACTTC
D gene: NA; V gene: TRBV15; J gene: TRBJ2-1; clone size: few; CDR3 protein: CATSREGTNNEQFF; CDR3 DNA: TGTGCCACCAGCAGAGAGGGGACCAACAATGAGCAGTTCTTC
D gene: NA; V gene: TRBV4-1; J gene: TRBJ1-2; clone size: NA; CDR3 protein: CASSQEGVDGGYGYTF; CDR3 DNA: TGCGCCAGCAGCCAAGAGGGGGTTGACGGTGGCTATGGCTACACCTTC
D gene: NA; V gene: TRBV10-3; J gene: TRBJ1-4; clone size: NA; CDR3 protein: CAISAGTGSNEELFF; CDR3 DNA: TGTGCCATCAGTGCCGGGACCGGCTCTAATGAAGAACTGTTTTTT
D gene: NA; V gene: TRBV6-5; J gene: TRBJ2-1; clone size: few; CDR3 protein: CASSYSSENEQFF; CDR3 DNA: TGTGCCAGCAGTTACAGTAGCGAGAATGAGCAGTTCTTC
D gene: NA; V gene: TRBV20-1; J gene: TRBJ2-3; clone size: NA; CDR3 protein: CSASLEVGTDTQYF; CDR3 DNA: TGCAGTGCGTCACTAGAGGTGGGCACAGATACGCAGTATTTT
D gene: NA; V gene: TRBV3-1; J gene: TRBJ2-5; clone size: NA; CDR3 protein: CASSPRGRGVGGTQYF; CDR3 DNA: TGTGCCAGCAGCCCCCGCGGAAGGGGCGTCGGGGGGACCCAGTACTTC
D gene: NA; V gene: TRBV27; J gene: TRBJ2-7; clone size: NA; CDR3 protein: CASSTRRTATYEQYF; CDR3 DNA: TGTGCCAGCAGTACTCGGCGGACAGCTACTTACGAGCAGTACTTC
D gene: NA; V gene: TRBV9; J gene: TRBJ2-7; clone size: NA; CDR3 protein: CASSGGARDSSYEQYF; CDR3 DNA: TGTGCCAGCAGCGGAGGAGCGAGGGATTCTTCCTACGAGCAGTACTTC
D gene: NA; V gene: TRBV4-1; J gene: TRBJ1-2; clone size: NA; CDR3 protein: CASGQPGYGYTF; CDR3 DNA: TGCGCCAGCGGCCAACCTGGCTATGGCTACACCTTC
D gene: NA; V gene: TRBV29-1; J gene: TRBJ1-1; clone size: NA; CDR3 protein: CSGVNTEAFF; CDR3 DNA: TGCAGCGGAGTAAACACTGAAGCTTTCTTT
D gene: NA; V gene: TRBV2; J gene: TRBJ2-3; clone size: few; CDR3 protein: CASSDPRNTQYF; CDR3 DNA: TGTGCCAGCAGTGATCCGAGGAATACGCAGTATTTT
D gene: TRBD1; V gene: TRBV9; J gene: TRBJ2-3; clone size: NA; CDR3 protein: CASSVGPGGEYDTQYF; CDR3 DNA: TGTGCCAGCAGCGTAGGACCAGGGGGCGAGTATGATACGCAGTATTTT
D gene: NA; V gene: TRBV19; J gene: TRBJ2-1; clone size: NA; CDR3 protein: CASAPLGIYNEQFF; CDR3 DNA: TGTGCCAGCGCCCCCCTAGGGATATACAATGAGCAGTTCTTC